This TCR beta chain came from a study of shared clonotypes between healthy human individuals (dated by TCRdb to 2018 to 2021). Background on the whole study: Three men and a couple of women, aged 18 to 49 years, made up the cohort. To increase sequencing depth and limit assay-specific biases, TCR repertoire library preparation and sequencing were carried out by different laboratories using diverse techniques. The study deeply sequenced blood TCR repertoires of about 5 healthy adults to estimate repertoire size and the extent of clonotype sharing between individuals. Between about 0.85 and 8.9 billion PBMCs per donor were obtained by leukapheresis. For each donor, three plates each were used for CD4 naive and CD4 memory, two plates were used for CD8 naive, and one plate was used for CD8 memory.

Donors were healthy HIV-negative adults with no recently reported acute infections or vaccinations. All donors were Caucasian adults living in Nashville, Tennessee, USA. CD4+ T cells were enriched by magnetic negative selection; naive cells were then positively selected on CD45RA, and the negative fraction formed the memory subset. Blood was collected by leukapheresis, and PBMCs were isolated by Ficoll-Histopaque density gradient centrifugation and then cryopreserved in liquid nitrogen vapor phase. Analytical flow cytometry was used to check the purity and quantity of every magnetically sorted T cell population. Genomic DNA was isolated from every sorted fraction and measured by UV absorbance on a Nanodrop 2000c. The full study reports these points: Across a few donors, about 4.5% of naive CD4, 3.5% of naive CD8, about 2.3% of memory CD4, and under 0.45% of memory CD8 clonotypes were shared. Sampling was limited to blood, and TCR repertoires in tissue likely differ from TCR repertoires in blood. Based on pairwise subsampling, the degree of clonotype sharing among donors was expected to be affected by sequencing depth. Because the study included only a small number of donors, the genetic and exposure-history diversity represented was limited. Even with the large sequencing depth, rarefaction of the sorted-subset datasets indicated that sequencing was incomplete. Naive subsets generally had larger estimated clonotype richness than memory subsets. Higher generation probabilities were observed for clonotypes shared by all four sorted-subset donors than for non-shared clonotypes.

TCR CDR3 regions were amplified from genomic DNA by multiplex PCR using the deep immunoSEQ assay. For each cell subset, the extracted genomic DNA was distributed evenly across all wells of several immunoSEQ 96-well plates, and each plate served as one replicate. For sorted subsets, each replicate PCR was loaded with around 200 ng genomic DNA, equivalent to about 30,000 T cell genomes. The purified libraries were quantified using a Qubit 3.0 fluorometer, sized with a Bioanalyzer 2100, and then quantified again using the KAPA Library Quantification kit. A separate single-read 150-cycle Illumina NextSeq 550 flow cell was used to sequence each immunoSEQ 96-well plate. From the authors' description of their analysis: The immunoSEQ output contained only junctional sequences without quality scores, so filtering could not match that applied to full-length reads. Sequences were annotated with PyIR, a Python wrapper for IgBLAST v1.9, and V/J genes and CDR3 were assigned using IMGT germline references. Reads were removed for weak V/J assignments (E-value above 1e-6), missing CDR3, stop codons, out-of-frame junctions, or ambiguous translated residues. V3J clonotypes were defined as sequences sharing an identical inferred V gene, J gene, and CDR3 amino acid sequence. Percentage overlap between repertoires was calculated by dividing the number of shared unique clonotypes by the size of the smaller repertoire. Three approaches were used to assess repertoire richness: RTK rarefaction, the Chao1 estimator, and Recon v2.1 estimates of unobserved clonotypes. For all TCRbeta clonotypes obtained by the gDNA method from a few donors, generation probabilities were computed with OLGA. TCRdb retrieved this table from immuneACCESS and kept in-frame rearrangements only. Not all clones are present; in checked studies, unresolved V genes account for under half, and no reason is known for the remainder. The V and J calls and the clone size are those of that table, but D and trimming were determined from the DNA. Recorded for this sample are approximately 980,000 clones; approximately 80% of them occurred a single time. The top ten clonotypes cover around 1.5% of the sample.

The CDR3 runs 15 amino acids, cysteine and phenylalanine included. Left in the record is the CDR3 DNA by itself, 45 bases read in frame from the first base. At the junction V is shortened by 6 bases and J by 1 base, with 15 bases in between. As encoded in the germline V gene, CDR1 is ENHRY while CDR2 is SYGVKD. About this clone itself: Its antigen remains unidentified. Base qualities were left out, and no much larger clone turns up one base away.

The receptor chain draws on TRBV10-3 and TRBJ1-1; TRBD1 could be the D gene, as 5 bases match. This TCR was sampled from a man aged 18 to 30 in good health. The material sequenced was memory CD4+ T cells sorted from blood. The sample's cell subset or site, from its label and the paper: CD45RA-negative fraction. In nucleotide form, the sequence is TGTGCCATCAGAAAGGCAGACAGCCAGAACACTGAAGCTTTCTTT. It translates as CAIRKADSQNTEAFF.